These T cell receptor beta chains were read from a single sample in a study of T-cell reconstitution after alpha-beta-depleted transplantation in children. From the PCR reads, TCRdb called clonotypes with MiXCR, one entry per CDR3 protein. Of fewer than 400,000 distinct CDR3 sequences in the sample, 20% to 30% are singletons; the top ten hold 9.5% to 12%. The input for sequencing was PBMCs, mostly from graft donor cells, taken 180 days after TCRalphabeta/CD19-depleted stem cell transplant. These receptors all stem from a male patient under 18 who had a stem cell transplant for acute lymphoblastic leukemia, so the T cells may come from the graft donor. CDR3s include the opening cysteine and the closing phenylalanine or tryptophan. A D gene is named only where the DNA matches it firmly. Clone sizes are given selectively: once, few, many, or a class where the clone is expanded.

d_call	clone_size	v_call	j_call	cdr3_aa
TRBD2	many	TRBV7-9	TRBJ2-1	CASSPGGGQYNEQFF
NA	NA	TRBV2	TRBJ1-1	CASKDLGAVYTEAFF
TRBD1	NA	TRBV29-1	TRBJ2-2	CSVESWDRGPTGELFF
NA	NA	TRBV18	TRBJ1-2	CASSPLSEGNYGYTF
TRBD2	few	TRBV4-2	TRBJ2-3	CASSQGASGGVGTQYF
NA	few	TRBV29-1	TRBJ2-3	CSVEEGARYTQYF
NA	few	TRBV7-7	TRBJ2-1	CASSLAGNSYNEQFF
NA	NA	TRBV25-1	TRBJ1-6	CASSMTWDNSPLHF
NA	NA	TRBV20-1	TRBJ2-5	CSAVLKIQETQYF
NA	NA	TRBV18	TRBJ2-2	CASSRLGGELFF
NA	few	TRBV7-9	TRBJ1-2	CASSFGIWGYTF
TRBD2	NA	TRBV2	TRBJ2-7	CASITTSGSYEQYF
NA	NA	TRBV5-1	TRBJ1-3	CASSGGRGNTIYF
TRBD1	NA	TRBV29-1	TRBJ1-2	CSVPRDRGAGGYTF
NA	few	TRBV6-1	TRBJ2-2	CASSLLQGTGELFF
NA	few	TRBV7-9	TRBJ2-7	CASSLGSSIYYEQYF